Below are 22 T cell receptor beta chains sequenced from a single sample in a study of vaccination and CD4 T cells after COVID-19. The Oncomine TCR Beta short-read assay was applied to DNA of cultured CD4+ T cells. TCRdb passed the PCR reads through MiXCR, listing each CDR3 protein once. The sample carries 9,500 to 15,000 distinct CDR3 sequences, 50% to 60% recorded once. Treatment indicated: roughly ten-day PBMC culture with coronavirus spike peptide pools or control peptides (ViraFEST assay). Their antigens remain unidentified. The specimen sequenced was CD4+ T cells from blood, cultured in vitro. Source of these receptors: a human donor who had recovered from COVID-19.

The chain has TRBV12-3 or TRBV12-4 and TRBJ1-2; a possible D gene is TRBD1 (6 bases). V was shortened by 6 bases and J by 4 bases, with 24 bases between the two germline ends. The CDR3 consists of 17 residues. The CDR3 DNA sequence: TGTGCCAGCAGGGGACCCGGGACACTCAACGAAAGCTATGGCTACACCTTC. This sequence encodes CASRGPGTLNESYGYTF.

The chain has TRBV6-2 or TRBV6-3 and TRBJ1-5, with D possibly matching TRBD1 (6 bases). The CDR3 is made up of 14 amino acids. Trimming took off 0 bases at V and 6 bases at J, with 9 bases between the two ends. Germline lookup yields CDR1 MNHEY and CDR2 SVGEGT. CDR3 bases: TGTGCCAGCAGTTACTCGACAGGAACTCAGCCCCAGCATTTT. As protein: CASSYSTGTQPQHF.

The J gene is TRBJ1-5, the V gene TRBV7-2; no clear D. This CDR3 is 11 amino acids long. Germline V CDR1 and CDR2: SGHTA, FQGNSA. V was trimmed by 8 bases and J by 5 bases, leaving 7 bases between them. This CDR3 reads CASGRDQPQHF. The CDR3 nucleotides read TGTGCCAGCGGGCGGGATCAGCCCCAGCATTTT.

The chain links TRBV12-3 or TRBV12-4 to TRBJ2-2, with D unresolved. The length of the CDR3 is 19 residues. V dropped 3 bases and J dropped 7 bases, with 27 bases sitting between them. CDR3 loop: CASSFNPLRGRANDGELFF. The CDR3 DNA follows: TGTGCCAGCAGTTTCAATCCACTTCGAGGACGGGCAAACGACGGGGAGCTGTTTTTT.

The chain links TRBV19 to TRBJ1-2; tentatively, D is TRBD1 (6 bases). Germline V CDR1 and CDR2: LNHDA, SQIVND (reference sequence). V lost 4 bases, J lost 8 bases, and 17 bases lay in between. The CDR3 spans 14 residues. CDR3 nucleotides: TGTGCCAGTAGTACCGGACAGCTTAGGTGGGGCTACACCTTC. Its translation is CASSTGQLRWGYTF.

The chain has TRBV5-1 and TRBJ1-2, with TRBD1 matching over 7 bases. Germline-derived CDR1 and CDR2 are SGHRS and YFSETQ. Germline trimming cut 3 bases from V and 6 bases from J; bases unmatched to any gene: 11. This CDR3 has 15 residues. The CDR3 sequence is CASSSGKGGRDGYTF. The CDR3 DNA reads as TGCGCCAGCAGCTCCGGGAAAGGGGGCCGCGATGGCTACACCTTC.

This clonotype has only a few counts. This sequence joins TRBV27 and TRBJ2-5; 9 bases are shared with TRBD1. V shed 6 bases and J 2 bases; nucleotides not matched to a gene: 7. This CDR3 is built from 15 residues. Germline values: CDR1 MNHEY, CDR2 SMNVEV (reference sequence). This CDR3 is CASSYLGQGQETQYF. The DNA of the CDR3 is TGTGCCAGCAGCTACCTTGGACAGGGGCAAGAGACCCAGTACTTC.

This clonotype showed up just a few times. The chain combines TRBV10-1 with TRBJ2-7; 11 positions agree with TRBD2. The germline gives CDR1 WNHNN, CDR2 SYGVQD (reference sequence). Germline trimming cut 2 bases from V and 3 bases from J; bases unmatched to any gene: 21. This CDR3 contains 21 residues. The CDR3, as DNA: TGCGCCAGCAGTGAGGATAGAGGACAGGGTTGTATCGGACTAGCGGGCTACGAGCAGTACTTC. This encodes CASSEDRGQGCIGLAGYEQYF.

The genes are TRBV18 and TRBJ2-7; TRBD1 matches 8 bases. This CDR3 region has 14 residues. Germline V gives CDR1 KGHSH, CDR2 LQKENI. J was trimmed by 2 bases and V by 6 bases; bases with no gene match: 6. The CDR3 loop reads CASSPDRVTYEQYF. The DNA of the CDR3 is TGTGCCAGCTCTCCGGACAGGGTTACCTACGAGCAGTACTTC.

Only a few counts were recorded for this clonotype. This chain links TRBV15 with TRBJ2-2; no clear D. V gave up 0 bases and J gave up 6 bases, with 8 bases separating them. The CDR3 sequence is 14 residues long. CDR1 and CDR2 (germline): LNHNV, YYDKDF (reference sequence). The DNA for the CDR3 is TGTGCCACCAGCAGAGATAATCGGGCCGGGGAGCTGTTTTTT. Translated, it gives CATSRDNRAGELFF.

This chain joins TRBV7-2 and TRBJ2-7, with D unclear. This CDR3 is built from 13 residues. Germline CDR1 and CDR2: SGHTA and FQGNSA. V gave up 1 base and J gave up 6 bases, with 10 bases separating them. The CDR3 DNA reads TGTGCCAGCAGCTTAGACGGACCAAGCGAGCAGTACTTC. It translates to CASSLDGPSEQYF.

The chain carries TRBV30 and TRBJ2-5; 7 bases are shared with TRBD1. The CDR3 sequence is 14 residues long. Germline V gene sequence: CDR1 GTSNPN, CDR2 SVGIG (reference sequence). V lost 5 bases to trimming and J lost 5 bases; unmatched junction nucleotides: 11. The CDR3 nucleotides are TGTGCCTGGGCCATAGACAGGGATATGGAGACCCAGTACTTC. It translates to CAWAIDRDMETQYF.

This clonotype was counted between two and nine times. V is TRBV7-9 and J is TRBJ2-2; possibly TRBD1 for D (6 bases). Looked up from germline, CDR1 is SEHNR and CDR2 is FQNEAQ (reference sequence). V was pared by 4 bases and J by 0 bases, with 18 bases between. This CDR3 is 18 amino acids long. The CDR3, as DNA: TGTGCCAGCAGCTCCGTCCGAATGGGACAAACGAACACCGGGGAGCTGTTTTTT. Residues: CASSSVRMGQTNTGELFF.

The genes are TRBV15 and TRBJ2-7; TRBD1 aligns across 9 bases. Germline loops: CDR1 LNHNV, CDR2 YYDKDF (reference sequence). Losses at the gene ends were 5 bases for V and 12 bases for J; bases not matched to a gene: 14. The CDR3 sequence is 14 residues long. The CDR3 region has the DNA TGTGCCACCAGCGAGACCCCGGGACAGGGTTTTACGTACTTC. Translation gives CATSETPGQGFTYF.

This clonotype has a handful of counts. The chain joins TRBV6-5 to TRBJ1-5, with D hard to call. Germline assignment: CDR1 MNHEY and CDR2 SVGAGI. Trimming cost V 2 bases and J 1 base, with 6 bases left between them. CDR3 length equals 14 residues. As DNA, the CDR3 is TGTGCCAGCAGTTACCTTGGGAGCAATCAGCCCCAGCATTTT. It yields the protein CASSYLGSNQPQHF.

The chain carries TRBV28 and TRBJ1-2; D is unclear. The CDR3 extends over 14 amino acids. V dropped 7 bases and J dropped 10 bases, with 22 bases sitting between them. The germline CDR1 and CDR2 sequences are MDHEN and SYDVKM. In DNA, the CDR3 is TGTGCCAGCAACCCTGTTCCCCCGTCGATAACCTACACCTTC. This gives the protein CASNPVPPSITYTF.

This chain links TRBV28 with TRBJ1-2; 7 bases are a match to TRBD1. V shed 5 bases, J shed 6 bases, and the junction held 15 bases outside the gene matches. From germline, CDR1 is MDHEN and CDR2 SYDVKM. The CDR3 sequence is 16 residues long. Written as DNA, the CDR3 is TGTGCCAGCAGTCAGACCCTTAAGGGCAGGGGGAATGGCTACACCTTC. It yields the protein CASSQTLKGRGNGYTF.

The rearrangement joins TRBV6-2 or TRBV6-3 to TRBJ1-2; 9 bases are shared with TRBD1. CDR3 size: 16 residues. The germline V gene encodes CDR1 MNHEY and CDR2 SVGEGT. The J segment lost 1 base and the V segment lost 0 bases, leaving 3 bases of the junction unmatched. The CDR3 coding sequence is TGTGCCAGCAGTTACTCCCGGGGACAGGGTAACTATGGCTACACCTTC. Its protein is CASSYSRGQGNYGYTF.

V and J are TRBV20-1 and TRBJ2-3; D tentatively fits TRBD1 or TRBD2 (5 bases each). The germline V gene has CDR1 DFQATT and CDR2 SNEGSKA (reference sequence). This CDR3 is built from 12 residues. V was pared by 5 bases and J by 4 bases, with 10 bases between. CDR3 region: CSAALGADTQYF. The DNA for the CDR3 is TGCAGTGCTGCGCTGGGGGCAGATACGCAGTATTTT.

The CDR3 loop is CASRGIQGTGELFF. The CDR3 DNA reads TGTGCCAGCAGAGGCATACAGGGAACCGGGGAGCTGTTTTTT. The chain links TRBV27 to TRBJ2-2; perhaps TRBD1 as D (6 bases). The CDR3 extends over 14 amino acids. Per germline, CDR1 MNHEY and CDR2 SMNVEV (reference sequence). Trimming left V 6 bases short and J 5 bases short, with 13 bases between.

The CDR3 bases are TGTGCCAGCAGTTTCAACAGGGTCTATGGCTACACCTTC. Protein product: CASSFNRVYGYTF. The rearrangement links TRBV28 to TRBJ1-2; perhaps TRBD1 as D (6 bases). Germline V gene sequence: CDR1 MDHEN, CDR2 SYDVKM. Between the trimmed V and J ends, which lost 3 bases and 4 bases, there was a span of 9 bases. CDR3 length: 13 amino acids.

V and J are TRBV6-2 or TRBV6-3 and TRBJ1-1; a possible D gene is TRBD1 (5 bases). This CDR3 comprises 15 residues. With 5 bases removed from V and 1 base from J, the gap between germline ends came to 14 bases. Germline CDR1 is MNHEY and CDR2 is SVGEGT. The CDR3: CASSLLGGPNTEAFF. The CDR3 DNA reads as TGTGCCAGCAGTCTCCTCGGGGGTCCGAACACTGAAGCTTTCTTT.